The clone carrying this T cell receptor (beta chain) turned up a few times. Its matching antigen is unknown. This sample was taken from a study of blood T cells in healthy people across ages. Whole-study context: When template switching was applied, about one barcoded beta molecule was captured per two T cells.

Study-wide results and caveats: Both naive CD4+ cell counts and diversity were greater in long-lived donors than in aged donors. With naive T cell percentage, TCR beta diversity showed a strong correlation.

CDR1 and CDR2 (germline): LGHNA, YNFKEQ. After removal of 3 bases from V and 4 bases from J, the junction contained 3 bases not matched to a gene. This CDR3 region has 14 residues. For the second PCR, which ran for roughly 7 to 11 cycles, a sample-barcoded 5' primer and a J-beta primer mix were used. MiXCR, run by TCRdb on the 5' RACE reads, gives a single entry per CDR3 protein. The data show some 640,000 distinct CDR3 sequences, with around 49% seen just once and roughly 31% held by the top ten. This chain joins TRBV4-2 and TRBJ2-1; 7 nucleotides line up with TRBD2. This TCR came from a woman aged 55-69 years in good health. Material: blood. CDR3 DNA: TGTGCCAGCAGCCAGGGGGGGGGGTACAATGAGCAGTTCTTC. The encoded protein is CASSQGGGYNEQFF.